The clone carrying this T cell receptor (beta chain) was recorded once. These data originate in a study of T cells in Graves' hyperthyroidism and ophthalmopathy. Study-level background: Initial diagnosis, before any treatment, was when peripheral blood was collected.

Exclusion criteria comprised uncontrolled infection, other autoimmune disease, pregnancy or lactation. TCR beta CDR3 sequences were amplified from RNA transcripts. Carried out on the TCR CDR3, a first-round RT-PCR used the HTBI primer set. TCRdb recomputed calls from the multiplex PCR reads with MiXCR, one row per CDR3 protein. The sample has about 840,000 distinct CDR3 sequences; over 35% are singletons. V was cut by 5 bases and J by 5 bases, with 6 bases left in between. This CDR3 is built from 10 residues. The V gene's germline CDR1 is SQVTM and CDR2 ANQGSEA. This sequence was found in a man younger than 35 with Graves' hyperthyroidism. The chain uses TRBV29-1 and TRBJ2-5; TRBD1 is a possible D gene (6 bases). Input material: blood. The CDR3 loop reads CSVTGETQYF. The DNA of the CDR3 is TGCAGCGTTACAGGGGAGACCCAGTACTTC.